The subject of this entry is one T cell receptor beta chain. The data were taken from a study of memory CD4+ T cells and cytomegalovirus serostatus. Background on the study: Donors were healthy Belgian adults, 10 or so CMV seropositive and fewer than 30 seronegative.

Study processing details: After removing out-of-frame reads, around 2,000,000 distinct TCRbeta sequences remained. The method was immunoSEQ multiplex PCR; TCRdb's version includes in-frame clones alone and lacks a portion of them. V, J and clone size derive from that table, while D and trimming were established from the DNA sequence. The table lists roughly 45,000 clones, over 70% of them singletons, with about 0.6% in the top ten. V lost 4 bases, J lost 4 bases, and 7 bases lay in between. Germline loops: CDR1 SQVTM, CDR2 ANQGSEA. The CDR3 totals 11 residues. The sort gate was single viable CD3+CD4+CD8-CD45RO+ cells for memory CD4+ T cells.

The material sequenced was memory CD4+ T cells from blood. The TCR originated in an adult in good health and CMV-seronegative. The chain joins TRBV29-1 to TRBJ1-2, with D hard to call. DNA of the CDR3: TGCAGCGTTGTAACAGCCTATGGCTACACCTTC. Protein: CSVVTAYGYTF.